The 21 T cell receptor beta chains presented below share a single source sample, sequenced in a study of control samples from healthy donors and cancer patients. The table came from immunoSEQ multiplex PCR; TCRdb's copy has only in-frame clones and leaves some out. The repertoire holds 100,000 to 150,000 clones, with over 80% as singletons. Sequenced sample: PBMCs. These receptors were taken from a man at least 80 years old with head and neck cancer.

V gene TRBV29-1 combines with J gene TRBJ1-1; TRBD1 matches at 10 bases. The V segment lost 7 bases and the J segment 2 bases; nucleotides outside the gene matches: 4. This CDR3 contains 13 residues. Germline loops: CDR1 SQVTM, CDR2 ANQGSEA. The CDR3 bases are TGCAGCGGGCGGGACAGGGGAAACACTGAAGCTTTCTTT. This codes for CSGRDRGNTEAFF.

The J gene is TRBJ2-1, the V gene TRBV2; D ambiguous. The CDR3 has 12 amino acids. Germline CDR1 is SNHLY and CDR2 is FYNNEI. Trimming pared 0 bases from V and 6 bases from J, leaving 3 bases between. The CDR3 spells CASSEAANEQFF. CDR3 DNA sequence: TGTGCCAGCAGTGAAGCGGCCAATGAGCAGTTCTTC.

The V and J genes are TRBV6-6 and TRBJ2-3; 13 positions match TRBD2. This CDR3 is built from 16 residues. The V and J ends lost 6 bases and 5 bases, in that order; junction bases with no gene match: 8. From germline, CDR1 is MNHNY and CDR2 SVGAGI (reference sequence). The CDR3 here is CASRLTSGGLGDTQYF. In nucleotides, the CDR3 is TGTGCCAGCAGATTGACTAGCGGGGGGCTTGGAGATACGCAGTATTTT.

This chain uses TRBV27 with TRBJ2-3, with TRBD2 matching over 13 bases. This CDR3 comprises 18 residues. With V trimmed by 5 bases and J by 3 bases, 11 bases remained unmatched. Germline loops: CDR1 MNHEY, CDR2 SMNVEV (reference sequence). CDR3 region: CASSTPGLAGRVTDTQYF. The CDR3 region has the DNA TGTGCCAGCAGTACCCCGGGACTAGCGGGACGGGTGACAGATACGCAGTATTTT.

In this sample, this clone is medium-sized (0.01 to 0.1%). The chain employs TRBV23-1 and TRBJ2-7; a possible D gene is TRBD2 (6 bases). TRBV23-1 is an ORF; its function is uncertain. The CDR3 consists of 15 residues. Trimming left V 3 bases short and J 2 bases short, with 14 bases between. In DNA, the CDR3 is TGCGCCAGCAGTCAGGTAGAGGACTACGCCTACGAGCAGTACTTC. It specifies CASSQVEDYAYEQYF.

The genes are TRBV12-3 or TRBV12-4 and TRBJ1-2; TRBD1 is a possible D gene (6 bases). V was pared by 8 bases and J by 5 bases, with 12 bases between. CDR3 size: 12 residues. CDR3 amino acids: CASRGRLYGYTF. CDR3 sequence (DNA): TGTGCCAGCCGGGGGCGGCTATATGGCTACACCTTC.

V usage is TRBV2 and J usage is TRBJ2-1, with 13 bases identical to TRBD2. The CDR3 is 15 amino acids. Losses at the gene ends were 6 bases for V and 3 bases for J; bases not matched to a gene: 2. Germline values: CDR1 SNHLY, CDR2 FYNNEI. CDR3 nucleotides: TGTGCCAGCAGAGGGACTAGCGGGGACTACAATGAGCAGTTCTTC. Encoded protein: CASRGTSGDYNEQFF.

The chain joins TRBV10-2 to TRBJ2-7, with 10 bases aligning to TRBD1. The CDR3 has 14 amino acids. The V segment lost 6 bases and the J segment 3 bases; nucleotides outside the gene matches: 5. CDR1 and CDR2 from the germline V gene are WSHSY and SAAADI. The CDR3 DNA is TGCGCCAGCAGAGAGACAGGGGGCGGCTACGAGCAGTACTTC. Translated: CASRETGGGYEQYF.

The V call is TRBV3-1 (or the pseudogene TRBV3-2), the J call TRBJ2-7; TRBD2 matches 16 bases. From germline, CDR1 is LGHDT and CDR2 YNNKEL (reference sequence). J was trimmed by 6 bases and V by 4 bases; bases with no gene match: 12. This CDR3 is 18 amino acids long. The CDR3 loop reads CASSRRPGLAGGGLEQYF. The CDR3 DNA is TGTGCCAGCAGCCGAAGGCCGGGACTAGCGGGAGGGGGGCTCGAGCAGTACTTC.

The J gene is TRBJ2-3, the V gene TRBV27, with no clear D. Per the germline V gene, CDR1 is MNHEY and CDR2 is SMNVEV (reference sequence). This CDR3 is 15 amino acids long. Deletions cut 3 bases from V and 6 bases from J, with 16 bases between. CDR3 in amino acids: CASSFGPLGKDTQYF. CDR3 nucleotides: TGTGCCAGCAGTTTTGGGCCTCTGGGGAAGGATACGCAGTATTTT.

The rearrangement links TRBV7-2 to TRBJ2-7, with TRBD2 matching over 13 bases. Looked up from germline, CDR1 is SGHTA and CDR2 is FQGNSA. The J segment lost 2 bases and the V segment lost 5 bases, leaving 3 bases of the junction unmatched. The CDR3 length is 15 residues. CDR3 protein: CASSLTSGRAYEQYF. The CDR3 nucleotides are TGTGCCAGCAGCCTCACTAGCGGGAGGGCCTACGAGCAGTACTTC.

The chain recombines TRBV7-2 with TRBJ2-7; 7 bases line up with TRBD2. The junction had 1 base not matched to a gene; V was cut back by 5 bases and J by 3 bases. Germline values: CDR1 SGHTA, CDR2 FQGNSA. CDR3 size: 12 residues. CDR3 sequence reads: CASSRGVYEQYF. CDR3 bases: TGTGCCAGCAGCCGGGGGGTCTACGAGCAGTACTTC.

The genes are TRBV2 and TRBJ1-1, with a tentative D call TRBD1 (6 bases). This CDR3 has 13 residues. The V and J ends lost 5 bases and 4 bases respectively, with 11 bases between them. Germline V lookup: CDR1 SNHLY, CDR2 FYNNEI. CDR3 sequence reads: CASSRTEATEAFF. The CDR3 DNA reads TGTGCCAGCAGTAGGACAGAAGCCACTGAAGCTTTCTTT.

This clone was detected once. The V gene is TRBV19, the J gene TRBJ2-1, with D uncertain. The V gene's germline CDR1 is LNHDA and CDR2 SQIVND (reference sequence). The V gene lost 5 bases and the J gene lost 0 bases, with 11 bases spanning the gap. The CDR3 sequence is 15 residues long. The CDR3 region has the DNA TGTGCCAGTAGTCCGCACTTGCCCTCCTACAATGAGCAGTTCTTC. It encodes CASSPHLPSYNEQFF. The variable domain in full, completed from reference TRBV19 and TRBJ2-1, reads DGGITQSPKYLFRKEGQNVTLSCEQNLNHDAMYWYRQDPGQGLRLIYYSQIVNDFQKGDIAEGYSVSREKKESFPLTVTSAQKNPTAFYLCASSPHLPSYNEQFFGPGTRLTVL.

This clone was observed a single time. This chain links TRBV19 with TRBJ1-5; unclear D gene. Between the trimmed V and J ends, which lost 2 bases and 7 bases, there was a span of 6 bases. The germline CDR1 and CDR2 sequences are LNHDA and SQIVND (reference sequence). This CDR3 has 12 residues. The CDR3 region is CASSIPPQPQHF. CDR3 DNA sequence: TGTGCCAGTAGTATACCCCCCCAGCCCCAGCATTTT.

This sequence joins TRBV5-8 and TRBJ2-2, with D perhaps TRBD1 or TRBD2 (5 bases each). This CDR3 spans 13 amino acids. Germline assignment: CDR1 SGHTS and CDR2 YDEGEE. Between the trimmed V and J ends, which lost 7 bases and 4 bases, there was a span of 11 bases. Here the CDR3 DNA reads TGTGCCAGCGGGGGACGGGGCACCGGGGAGCTGTTTTTT. This encodes CASGGRGTGELFF.

This chain joins TRBV28 and TRBJ1-5, with D unresolved. Germline CDR1 reads MDHEN; CDR2 reads SYDVKM. CDR3 length: 12 residues. Trimming cost V 5 bases and J 4 bases, with 6 bases left between them. The CDR3 loop reads CASSALNQPQHF. CDR3 coding DNA: TGTGCCAGCAGTGCCCTTAATCAGCCCCAGCATTTT.

V and J are TRBV5-6 and TRBJ1-2, with a possible D match to TRBD1 (6 bases). Germline assignment: CDR1 SGHDT and CDR2 YYEEEE. Trimming cost V 0 bases and J 6 bases, with 9 bases left between them. CDR3 length: 13 residues. The DNA of the CDR3 is TGTGCCAGCAGCTTGGCAGGGGATCATGGCTACACCTTC. Its translation is CASSLAGDHGYTF.

The rearrangement joins TRBV10-3 to TRBJ2-1, with D perhaps assigned TRBD1 or TRBD2 (6 bases each). V lost 4 bases and J 5 bases, leaving 21 bases between the germline ends. Germline V gene sequence: CDR1 ENHRY, CDR2 SYGVKD. The CDR3 has 17 residues. The CDR3 here is CAISVKGTSGQDNEQFF. The CDR3 nucleotides read TGTGCCATCAGTGTGAAGGGGACAAGCGGGCAAGACAATGAGCAGTTCTTC.

The chain couples TRBV6-6 to TRBJ2-7, with no clear D. The CDR3 runs to 11 residues. V was trimmed by 4 bases and J by 5 bases, leaving 6 bases between them. Germline CDR1 and CDR2: MNHNY and SVGAGI (reference sequence). CDR3 nucleotide sequence: TGTGCCAGCAGTTTCAGGAACGAGCAGTACTTC. Protein: CASSFRNEQYF.

J is TRBJ2-5 and V is TRBV6-6; 8 bases align to TRBD1. The ends lost 2 bases at V and 2 bases at J; junction bases unmatched: 1. The CDR3 is made up of 14 amino acids. Germline-derived CDR1 and CDR2 are MNHNY and SVGAGI (reference sequence). The CDR3 nucleotides are TGTGCCAGCAGTTACGGGACAGGTCAAGAGACCCAGTACTTC. Amino acids: CASSYGTGQETQYF.